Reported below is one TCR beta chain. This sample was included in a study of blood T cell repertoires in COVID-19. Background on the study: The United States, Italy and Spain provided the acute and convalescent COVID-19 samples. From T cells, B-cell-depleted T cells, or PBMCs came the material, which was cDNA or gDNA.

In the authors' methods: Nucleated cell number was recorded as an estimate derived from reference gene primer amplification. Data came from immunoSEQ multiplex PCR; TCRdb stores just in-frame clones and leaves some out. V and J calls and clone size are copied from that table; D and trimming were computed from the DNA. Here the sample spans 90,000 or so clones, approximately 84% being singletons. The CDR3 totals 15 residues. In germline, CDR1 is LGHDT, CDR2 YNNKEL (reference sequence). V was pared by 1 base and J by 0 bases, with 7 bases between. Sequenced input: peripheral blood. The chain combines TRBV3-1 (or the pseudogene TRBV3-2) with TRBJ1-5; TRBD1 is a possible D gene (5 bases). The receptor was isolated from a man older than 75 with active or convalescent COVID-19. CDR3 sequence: CASSQGGGSNQPQHF. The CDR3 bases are TGTGCCAGCAGCCAAGGGGGGGGTAGCAATCAGCCCCAGCATTTT.